This TCR beta chain was captured in a study of blood T cell repertoires in COVID-19 (TCRdb year 2020). Regarding the study in general: Collaborator samples came from the United States, Italy and Spain and covered acute and convalescent phases of COVID-19. Subjects who had been exposed to COVID-19, were actively infected with it, or had recovered from it provided the deeply sampled blood TCRbeta repertoires that made up the dataset. The prospective study material was composed of cDNA or gDNA derived from T cells, B-cell-depleted T cells, or PBMCs. HLA class I and class II types, where available, came from metadata supplied by the sample provider rather than from assay-based typing. The sample metadata nearly always contained a de-identified subject ID, COVID-19 status, age in years and sex. A freely available public database, intended as a resource for researchers studying the immune response to SARS-CoV-2, is where the repertoires were released. The samples were drawn from two sources: the first 160 participants of the ongoing ImmuneRACE study, and fewer than 1,500 subjects contributed by 6 global collaborators. Study-level results and caveats: Clinical and demographic metadata were provided uncurated, with the amount varying by source and participant.

According to the germline V gene (reference sequence), CDR1 reads LGHDT and CDR2 reads YNNKEL. Inclusive of the bounding cysteine and phenylalanine, the CDR3 is 17 residues long. The kept DNA is CDR3 alone, 51 bases in frame from the first base. V is cut back by 4 bases and J by 2 bases, with 13 bases in the junction unmatched. TCRbeta CDR3 regions were amplified from genomic DNA by means of the immunoSEQ Assay, a bias-controlled multiplex PCR. Regarding the original processing steps: The number of nucleated cells in each sample was estimated by amplification of reference gene primers within the assay. To quantify the absolute abundance of each unique TCRbeta CDR3 rearrangement, sequence reads were collapsed and filtered. For each sample, productive Simpson clonality was calculated as the square root of Simpson's diversity index over productive rearrangements. TCRdb mirrors the immuneACCESS table, restricted to in-frame sequences. Some clones are absent from its copies; in checked studies, under half trace to an unresolved V gene, and the reason for the others is unknown. That table supplies the V and J calls and clone size; D and trimming were determined from the DNA. The sample yields some 73,000 clones; roughly 85% were counted once. The ten largest clones represent under 40% of the sample.

The collaborating institutions used their own protocols to collect whole blood in K2EDTA tubes. For TCRbeta analysis, collaborators shipped samples in one of three forms: frozen whole blood, isolated PBMCs, or DNA extracted from either of those sample types. Regarding this clone: Its antigen target is currently unknown. Base qualities are not recorded, but no much larger clone differs from it by a single base.

This chain joins TRBV3-1 (or the pseudogene TRBV3-2) to TRBJ2-7; the junction holds 8 bases that match TRBD2. The receptor comes from a woman older than 75 with active or convalescent COVID-19. Sample: peripheral blood. The CDR3 has the sequence CASSPPLGGGHAYEQYF. In nucleotides, the sequence is TGTGCCAGCAGCCCGCCCTTAGGCGGGGGGCACGCCTACGAGCAGTACTTC.